This T cell receptor (beta chain) originates from a study of blood T cell repertoires in COVID-19 (dated by TCRdb to between 2020 and 2021). Some background on the complete study: The collaborator samples originated in the United States, Italy and Spain and spanned the acute and convalescent phases of COVID-19. HLA class I and class II types, where available, came from metadata supplied by the sample provider rather than from assay-based typing. The prospective study material was composed of cDNA or gDNA derived from T cells, B-cell-depleted T cells, or PBMCs. The samples were drawn from two sources: the first 160 participants of the ongoing ImmuneRACE study, and over 950 subjects contributed by 6 global collaborators. A de-identified subject ID, COVID-19 status, age in years and sex were almost always included in the sample metadata. Deeply sampled blood TCRbeta repertoires from subjects exposed to, actively infected with, or recovered from COVID-19 were included in the dataset. The repertoires were released in a freely available public database meant as a resource for research on the immune response to SARS-CoV-2.

In regard to this clone: Its target antigen remains unknown. No quality values exist for individual bases; no much larger clone is one base distant.

The immunoSEQ Assay, a bias-controlled multiplex PCR, was used to amplify TCRbeta CDR3 regions from genomic DNA. The authors' pipeline ran thus. Nucleated cell counts per sample were estimated from amplification of reference gene primers within the assay. To quantify the absolute abundance of each unique TCRbeta CDR3 rearrangement, sequence reads were collapsed and filtered. For each sample, productive Simpson clonality was calculated by taking the square root of Simpson's diversity index across productive rearrangements. TCRdb carries this immuneACCESS record with in-frame sequences only. Its versions omit some clonotypes, under half of them owing to an unresolved V gene in the studies checked, with the rest unexplained. D and trimming were read from the DNA, whereas the V and J calls and clone size are those reported in that table. The sample table shows some 340,000 clones, and 85% are seen once. The top ten hold roughly 3.7% of the sample.

The study at large found these results: The amount of clinical and demographic metadata varied by source and participant and was provided uncurated.

Collaborating institutions collected whole blood in K2EDTA tubes following their own protocols. For TCRbeta analysis, collaborators shipped samples as frozen whole blood, isolated PBMCs, or DNA extracted from either of those sample types. The specimen sequenced was peripheral blood. This TCR derives from a young woman with acute or convalescent COVID-19.

The nucleotide sequence reads TGCGCCAGCAGCCCTGGACGAATCACGGGAGAAAAACTGTTTTTT. It specifies CASSPGRITGEKLFF. This receptor chain uses TRBV5-1 and TRBJ1-4, with the D gene uncertain. Trimming at the junction amounts to 4 bases on V and 8 bases on J, and the germline ends lie 18 bases apart. CDR3 length: 15 amino acids, cysteine to phenylalanine. Kept here is only the CDR3 DNA, which spans 45 bases and is read in frame from base 1. CDR1 SGHRS and CDR2 YFSETQ are derived from the germline V gene.